The 10 T cell receptor beta chains below were found in one sample sequenced in a study of blood T cell repertoires in COVID-19. Only in-frame clones appear in the TCRdb table, and some are missing; sequencing was by immunoSEQ multiplex PCR. The top ten hold approximately 8.7% of the sample, which has some 80,000 clones, over 80% seen once. Sequenced input: peripheral blood. The receptors stem from a human donor in a cohort sampled during active COVID-19.

The chain couples TRBV5-8 to TRBJ1-1; a possible D gene is TRBD1 (6 bases). Germline V gene sequence: CDR1 SGHTS, CDR2 YDEGEE. Trimming left V 1 base short and J 2 bases short, with 12 bases between. The CDR3 is 15 amino acids. The CDR3 sequence: CASSLSTGPNTEAFF. DNA of the CDR3: TGTGCCAGCAGCTTGTCTACAGGGCCTAACACTGAAGCTTTCTTT. Full variable domain (missing parts from reference TRBV5-8 and TRBJ1-1): EAGVTQSPTHLIKTRGQQATLRCSPISGHTSVYWYQQALGLGLQFLLWYDEGEERNRGNFPPRFSGRQFPNYSSELNVNALELEDSALYLCASSLSTGPNTEAFFGQGTRLTVV.

The chain uses TRBV5-1 and TRBJ2-7, with 8 positions matching TRBD1. Trimming at V came to 7 bases and at J to 0 bases, leaving 3 bases not matched to a gene. Germline CDR1 reads SGHRS; CDR2 reads YFSETQ. The CDR3 has 13 residues. CDR3 nucleotide sequence: TGCGCCAGCGGACAGGGTGGCTCCTACGAGCAGTACTTC. It is translated as CASGQGGSYEQYF.

CDR3 DNA: TGTGCCAGCAGCTTGCAAGGACAGAATGGCTACACCTTC. Amino acids: CASSLQGQNGYTF. The chain has TRBV5-5 and TRBJ1-2, with D possibly matching TRBD1 (6 bases). Germline values: CDR1 SGHKS, CDR2 YYEKEE (reference sequence). This CDR3 is built from 13 residues. V was pared by 1 base and J by 6 bases, with 10 bases between.

The chain joins TRBV23-1 to TRBJ2-3; tentative D call: TRBD2 (5 bases). TRBV23-1 is annotated as an ORF whose role is uncertain. Between the trimmed V and J ends, which lost 2 bases and 2 bases, there was a span of 17 bases. The CDR3 sequence is 17 residues long. The CDR3 is CASSQQPTVDYTDTQYF. CDR3 bases: TGCGCCAGCAGTCAACAGCCAACAGTTGACTACACAGATACGCAGTATTTT.

The chain couples TRBV5-1 to TRBJ2-3, with 11 bases identical to TRBD2. Germline CDR1 SGHRS, CDR2 YFSETQ. Trimming took 0 bases from V and 2 from J; bases not matched to a gene: 2. This CDR3 has 16 amino acids. CDR3 residues: CASSLASGGPTDTQYF. In nucleotides, the CDR3 is TGCGCCAGCAGCTTGGCTAGCGGGGGGCCCACAGATACGCAGTATTTT.

CDR3 DNA sequence: TGCGCCAGCACTTTTTTCGGGAGAGATTACAATGAGCAGTTCTTC. It encodes CASTFFGRDYNEQFF. V is TRBV5-1 and J is TRBJ2-1; possible D gene TRBD2, 6 bases. The germline gives CDR1 SGHRS, CDR2 YFSETQ. Trimming removed 6 bases from V and 4 bases from J, with 17 bases in between. CDR3 length equals 15 residues. Together with reference TRBV5-1 and TRBJ2-1, the CDR3 gives the full variable domain: KAGVTQTPRYLIKTRGQQVTLSCSPISGHRSVSWYQQTPGQGLQFLFEYFSETQRNKGNFPGRFSGRQFSNSRSEMNVSTLELGDSALYLCASTFFGRDYNEQFFGPGTRLTVL.

The chain recombines TRBV12-5 with TRBJ2-5; unclear D gene. The V gene lost 3 bases and the J gene lost 4 bases, with 9 bases spanning the gap. Germline V gene lookup returns CDR1 LGHNT and CDR2 FRNRAP. This CDR3 is built from 13 residues. The CDR3 nucleotides read TGTGCTAGTGGTTTTACCAGCGTAGAGACCCAGTACTTC. It encodes CASGFTSVETQYF. The complete variable domain, with remaining parts taken from reference TRBV12-5 and TRBJ2-5, reads DARVTQTPRHKVTEMGQEVTMRCQPILGHNTVFWYRQTMMQGLELLAYFRNRAPLDDSGMPKDRFSAEMPDATLATLKIQPSEPRDSAVYFCASGFTSVETQYFGPGTRLLVL.

This clone was observed a handful of times. The rearrangement uses TRBV13 and TRBJ2-5; D may be TRBD1 (6 bases). Germline V gene lookup returns CDR1 PRHDT and CDR2 FYEKMQ (reference sequence). Trimming took off 5 bases at V and 5 bases at J, with 12 bases between the two ends. CDR3 length: 13 amino acids. The DNA of the CDR3 is TGTGCCAGCAGCCAAGACAGGACGGAGACCCAGTACTTC. As protein: CASSQDRTETQYF.

This clone occurred a few times. The gene calls are TRBV19 and TRBJ1-5; TRBD1 is a possible D gene (6 bases). Germline V gives CDR1 LNHDA, CDR2 SQIVND (reference sequence). V lost 2 bases and J 2 bases, leaving 10 bases between the germline ends. This CDR3 comprises 15 residues. In DNA, the CDR3 is TGTGCCAGTAGTATATCCAGGGGTCGCAATCAGCCCCAGCATTTT. It yields the protein CASSISRGRNQPQHF.

The genes are TRBV13 and TRBJ1-1; D gene ambiguous. The V end was cut by 2 bases, the J end by 2 bases, with 6 bases between. This CDR3 comprises 13 residues. CDR1 is PRHDT and CDR2 is FYEKMQ in the germline V gene (reference sequence). The CDR3 DNA reads as TGTGCCAGCAGCTTAAAACTTAACACTGAAGCTTTCTTT. As protein: CASSLKLNTEAFF. The full variable domain, rest sourced from reference TRBV13 and TRBJ1-1, is AAGVIQSPRHLIKEKRETATLKCYPIPRHDTVYWYQQGPGQDPQFLISFYEKMQSDKGSIPDRFSAQQFSDYHSELNMSSLELGDSALYFCASSLKLNTEAFFGQGTRLTVV.